This is a list of T cell receptor beta chains from one sample in a study of blood T cell repertoires in COVID-19. Clones were read by immunoSEQ multiplex PCR, and TCRdb kept only the in-frame ones, dropping some. This table has approximately 80,000 clones, approximately 83% appearing once. The sample comprised peripheral blood. The receptor source for this set is an older woman with acute or convalescent COVID-19. Both conserved end residues are part of each CDR3. A D gene is named only where the DNA matches it firmly. Clone size is given for some rows only: seen once, a few or many times, or a class if the clone is expanded.

abundance: .
j_gene: TRBJ1-2
d_gene: .
len: 15
v_gene: TRBV15
CDR3aa: CATSSPYKEEEGYTF
CDR3nt: TGTGCCACCAGCAGCCCCTACAAGGAGGAGGAGGGCTACACCTTC

abundance: .
j_gene: TRBJ2-2
d_gene: .
len: 16
v_gene: TRBV5-4
CDR3aa: CASSLAGVRGPGELFF
CDR3nt: TGTGCCAGCAGCTTGGCGGGAGTCCGGGGTCCCGGGGAGCTGTTTTTT

abundance: .
j_gene: TRBJ1-2
d_gene: TRBD1
len: 11
v_gene: TRBV19
CDR3aa: CATRTGYGYTF
CDR3nt: TGTGCCACTAGGACAGGGTATGGCTACACCTTC

abundance: once
j_gene: TRBJ2-5
d_gene: TRBD2
len: 17
v_gene: TRBV5-8
CDR3aa: CASSPGLAGGSVETQYF
CDR3nt: TGTGCCAGCAGCCCCGGACTAGCGGGGGGGTCGGTTGAGACCCAGTACTTC

abundance: .
j_gene: TRBJ1-2
d_gene: TRBD1
len: 13
v_gene: TRBV19
CDR3aa: CATQGGGYYGYTF
CDR3nt: TGTGCCACCCAGGGGGGCGGATACTATGGCTACACCTTC

abundance: few
j_gene: TRBJ1-4
d_gene: .
len: 15
v_gene: TRBV7-9
CDR3aa: CASSLILGGNEKLFF
CDR3nt: TGTGCCAGCAGCTTAATTTTAGGAGGTAATGAAAAACTGTTTTTT

abundance: .
j_gene: TRBJ2-2
d_gene: .
len: 12
v_gene: TRBV19
CDR3aa: CASSLNTGELFF
CDR3nt: TGTGCCAGTAGTCTAAACACCGGGGAGCTGTTTTTT

abundance: .
j_gene: TRBJ2-1
d_gene: TRBD2
len: 16
v_gene: TRBV7-6
CDR3aa: CASSSRRAGAGNEQFF
CDR3nt: TGTGCCAGCAGCTCACGTAGAGCGGGGGCGGGGAATGAGCAGTTCTTC

abundance: .
j_gene: TRBJ2-7
d_gene: .
len: 14
v_gene: TRBV19
CDR3aa: CASSIGAETYEQYF
CDR3nt: TGTGCCAGTAGTATAGGAGCGGAAACCTACGAGCAGTACTTC

abundance: once
j_gene: TRBJ1-5
d_gene: TRBD1
len: 15
v_gene: TRBV11-2
CDR3aa: CASSLDRGSNQPQHF
CDR3nt: TGTGCCAGCAGCTTGGACAGGGGCAGCAATCAGCCCCAGCATTTT

abundance: .
j_gene: TRBJ1-3
d_gene: .
len: 12
v_gene: TRBV30
CDR3aa: CAWSPGSNTIYF
CDR3nt: TGTGCCTGGAGTCCGGGAAGTAACACCATATATTTT

abundance: .
j_gene: TRBJ2-2
d_gene: .
len: 14
v_gene: TRBV5-4
CDR3aa: CASSLGQNTGELFF
CDR3nt: TGTGCCAGCAGCTTGGGGCAGAACACCGGGGAGCTGTTTTTT

abundance: .
j_gene: TRBJ1-4
d_gene: TRBD1
len: 15
v_gene: TRBV11-3
CDR3aa: CASSLEGTGPEKLFF
CDR3nt: TGTGCCAGCAGCTTAGAAGGGACAGGCCCTGAAAAACTGTTTTTT

abundance: .
j_gene: TRBJ1-2
d_gene: .
len: 13
v_gene: TRBV5-1
CDR3aa: CASSYSGQPGYTF
CDR3nt: TGCGCCAGCAGCTACTCGGGACAACCTGGCTACACCTTC

abundance: .
j_gene: TRBJ2-1
d_gene: TRBD2
len: 15
v_gene: TRBV18
CDR3aa: CASSPSGGARNEQFF
CDR3nt: TGTGCCAGCTCACCAAGCGGGGGGGCCCGGAATGAGCAGTTCTTC

abundance: .
j_gene: TRBJ2-3
d_gene: .
len: 13
v_gene: TRBV5-1
CDR3aa: CASSLAGPDTQYF
CDR3nt: TGCGCCAGCAGCTTGGCAGGGCCAGATACGCAGTATTTT

abundance: once
j_gene: TRBJ1-1
d_gene: TRBD1
len: 15
v_gene: TRBV5-4
CDR3aa: CASSSNQGVITEAFF
CDR3nt: TGTGCCAGCAGCTCCAACCAGGGGGTTATCACTGAAGCTTTCTTT

abundance: few
j_gene: TRBJ1-3
d_gene: .
len: 16
v_gene: TRBV5-1
CDR3aa: CASSWTGTGGGNTIYF
CDR3nt: TGCGCCAGCAGCTGGACCGGGACCGGGGGTGGAAACACCATATATTTT

abundance: .
j_gene: TRBJ2-1
d_gene: .
len: 11
v_gene: TRBV6-5
CDR3aa: CAGGASNEQFF
CDR3nt: TGTGCCGGAGGGGCCTCGAATGAGCAGTTCTTC

abundance: .
j_gene: TRBJ2-1
d_gene: .
len: 15
v_gene: TRBV10-3
CDR3aa: CATLARGGDMDEQFF
CDR3nt: TGTGCCACGCTAGCTAGGGGGGGGGACATGGATGAGCAGTTCTTC

abundance: .
j_gene: TRBJ1-2
d_gene: .
len: 14
v_gene: TRBV11-3
CDR3aa: CASSSTTGLQGYTF
CDR3nt: TGTGCCAGCAGCTCGACGACGGGACTTCAGGGCTACACCTTC

abundance: few
j_gene: TRBJ2-3
d_gene: .
len: 15
v_gene: TRBV7-9
CDR3aa: CASSSGVVSTDTQYF
CDR3nt: TGTGCCAGCAGTTCCGGAGTGGTTAGCACAGATACGCAGTATTTT

abundance: .
j_gene: TRBJ1-3
d_gene: .
len: 15
v_gene: TRBV3-1/TRBV3-2
CDR3aa: CASSQLRLSGNTIYF
CDR3nt: TGTGCCAGCAGCCAATTAAGACTTTCTGGAAACACCATATATTTT

abundance: .
j_gene: TRBJ2-2
d_gene: TRBD2
len: 15
v_gene: TRBV19
CDR3aa: CASTSIAGGSGELFF
CDR3nt: TGTGCCAGTACCTCAATTGCGGGGGGTTCCGGGGAGCTGTTTTTT

abundance: .
j_gene: TRBJ1-1
d_gene: TRBD1
len: 12
v_gene: TRBV10-1
CDR3aa: CASSTGTGMAFF
CDR3nt: TGCGCCAGCAGTACCGGGACAGGGATGGCTTTCTTT

abundance: few
j_gene: TRBJ1-3
d_gene: .
len: 15
v_gene: TRBV5-1
CDR3aa: CASSLAPGEGVAIYF
CDR3nt: TGCGCCAGCAGCTTGGCGCCAGGGGAGGGAGTCGCCATATATTTT

abundance: .
j_gene: TRBJ2-5
d_gene: .
len: 16
v_gene: TRBV19
CDR3aa: CASSIRWGAGEETQYF
CDR3nt: TGTGCCAGTAGTATAAGGTGGGGTGCGGGCGAAGAGACCCAGTACTTC